This T cell receptor beta chain was captured in a study of Ad26.COV2.S vaccination and SARS-CoV-2 variants (dated by TCRdb to the early 2020s). Regarding the study in general: Vaccine-arm donors came from COV1001, a multicentre, randomized, double-blind, placebo-controlled phase I-IIa trial of Ad26.COV2.S in healthy adults. A total of some 30 samples were included in the TCR-sequenced set, comprising some 20 Ad26.COV2.S vaccine recipients, 5 placebo recipients and 8 SARS-CoV-2 convalescent individuals. Ad26.COV2.S was administered intramuscularly at a dose of 5x10^10 or 1x10^11 viral particles, either as one shot or as two shots given 56 days apart. Investigators did not know the trial group allocation while performing experiments and assessing outcomes. Trial participants were randomized into five groups of five: low-dose or high-dose Ad26.COV2.S given once or twice, or placebo on both occasions. TCRbeta repertoire sequencing served as the tool for gauging how specific and how broad the SARS-CoV-2-reactive T cell receptors were following Ad26.COV2.S vaccination. Study-wide conclusions, independent of this receptor: The study was not powered for comparison of responses between vaccine doses or regimens. Comparable non-spike TCR breadth was observed between vaccine and placebo recipients, consistent with only spike being contained in the vaccine. Substantial breadth of spike-specific CD8+ and CD4+ T cell responses was reported after vaccination. The authors noted that the TCR breadth and depth analyses may have underestimated total T cell responses. Compared with placebo recipients, Ad26.COV2.S recipients showed higher spike-specific TCR breadth (P = 0.0014).

The sample's treatment or condition label is to be understood as: about 20 received Ad26.COV2.S at low or high dose, single or two shots; five or six received placebo; per-sample allocation not given. For vaccine and placebo recipients, repertoires were sequenced using samples collected on day 63 after the first injection. In Cohort 1b, 25 or so adults aged 18-55 years were enrolled at a single site in Boston, USA, between 29 July and 7 August 2020. Ad26.COV2.S was a replication-incompetent adenovirus type 26 vector expressing a prefusion-stabilized SARS-CoV-2 spike protein from the original Wuhan strain. This clone has just a few counts. No antigen is known for it. Base qualities are not recorded, but no much larger clone differs from it by a single base. The immunoSEQ Assay was used to sequence TCRbeta CDR3 regions. After extraction, genomic DNA underwent amplification by bias-controlled multiplex PCR, followed by high-throughput sequencing. The original methods were these. To quantify the absolute abundance of each unique TCRbeta CDR3 region, sequences were collapsed and filtered. T cell fraction was estimated by normalizing TCRbeta template counts to usable DNA, with usable DNA measured through amplification of reference genes found in all nucleated cells. Repertoire TCRs were annotated as SARS-CoV-2-specific when V gene, CDR3 amino acid sequence and J gene were exactly matched to a known reactive TCR set. The reference SARS-CoV-2 TCR set was derived from MIRA and filtered for enrichment in COVID-19-positive ImmuneCODE repertoires, a step that removed public or cross-reactive TCRs. Using the MIRA antigens, annotated TCRs were further analysed by specific ORF or by position within an ORF. Breadth was defined as the number of annotated unique rearrangements divided by the total number of unique productive rearrangements, and depth was defined as the summed frequency of the annotated unique rearrangements. Two-sided Wilcoxon rank-sum tests were used to compare TCR breadth between groups. Entries here come from immuneACCESS through TCRdb and include only in-frame sequences with V and J called. Some clones fail to appear in such tables; in the studies checked, an unresolved V gene covers under half of the shortfall, and the cause of the remainder is unknown. The V and J calls and clone size are taken from that table; D and trimming were inferred from the DNA. The sample table lists a few hundred thousand clones, around 87% of them with a count of one. Approximately 4% of the sample goes to the ten largest clones.

This sequence originates from a person between 18 and 65 years old who received the Ad26.COV2.S COVID-19 vaccine or a placebo. The sequenced sample was peripheral blood, obtained in a trial of Ad26.COV2.S vaccine versus placebo.

Here is the DNA: TGTGCCAGCAGTCCATGGACTCCCGGGGGTTCACCCCTCCACTTT. Its translation reads: CASSPWTPGGSPLHF. Recombination connected TRBV6-5 to TRBJ1-6; TRBD1 is a possible D gene, resting on 5 matching bases. The CDR3 has 15 amino acids, counting the end cysteine and phenylalanine. The CDR3 DNA has 45 bases and is translated from base 1. CDR1 and CDR2, per the germline V gene, are MNHEY and SVGAGI. Trimming takes 5 bases from V and 9 bases from J, and the germline ends sit 17 bases apart.